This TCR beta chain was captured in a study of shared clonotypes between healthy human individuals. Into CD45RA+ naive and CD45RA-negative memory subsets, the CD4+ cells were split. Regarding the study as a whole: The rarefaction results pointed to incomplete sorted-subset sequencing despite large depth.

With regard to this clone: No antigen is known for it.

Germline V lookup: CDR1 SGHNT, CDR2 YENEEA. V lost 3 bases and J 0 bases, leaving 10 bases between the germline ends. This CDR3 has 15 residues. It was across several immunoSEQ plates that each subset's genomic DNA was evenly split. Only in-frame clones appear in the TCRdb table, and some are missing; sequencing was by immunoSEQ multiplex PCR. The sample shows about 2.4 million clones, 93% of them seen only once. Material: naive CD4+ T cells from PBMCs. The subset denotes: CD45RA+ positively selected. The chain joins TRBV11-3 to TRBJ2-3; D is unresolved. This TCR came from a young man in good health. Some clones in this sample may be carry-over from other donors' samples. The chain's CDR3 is CASSFGSSSTDTQYF. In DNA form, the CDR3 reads TGTGCCAGCAGCTTCGGTAGCAGTAGCACAGATACGCAGTATTTT.